Listed below are T cell receptor beta chains from one sample, sequenced in a study of OX40 agonist ivuxolimab in advanced cancers. The repertoire was sequenced with immunoSEQ multiplex PCR; TCRdb's copy has only in-frame clones and lacks some. The sample has just over 50,000 clones; roughly 90% are singletons. Sequenced here: CD4+ or CD8+ T cells sorted from blood, sampled in a trial of the OX40 agonist ivuxolimab. The receptors here all came from an adult with an advanced solid tumor such as melanoma, head and neck, liver or kidney cancer. Each CDR3 is given with its conserved first and last residue. The D gene is left open where the match is weak. Clone size is stated in some rows and not others, as once, few, many or a class when expanded.

-	TRBV21-1	TRBJ1-6	-	CASTGTVGSFHNSPLHF	TGTGCCAGCACCGGGACAGTCGGCAGTTTCCATAATTCACCCCTCCACTTT
-	TRBV6-5	TRBJ2-5	-	CASSYSGRLETQYF	TGTGCCAGCAGTTACTCAGGGAGATTGGAGACCCAGTACTTC
-	TRBV30	TRBJ2-7	-	CAWKPPGANYEQYF	TGTGCCTGGAAACCCCCGGGAGCGAACTACGAGCAGTACTTC
-	TRBV5-1	TRBJ2-7	-	CASSLVVGGSYEQYF	TGCGCCAGCAGCTTGGTGGTGGGCGGAAGCTACGAGCAGTACTTC
once	TRBV6-1	TRBJ2-3	-	CASSETRDDTDTQYF	TGTGCCAGCAGTGAAACGAGGGACGACACAGATACGCAGTATTTT
-	TRBV6-6	TRBJ2-7	-	CASSYSEGLGEQYF	TGTGCCAGCAGTTACTCTGAGGGGCTGGGGGAGCAGTACTTC
-	TRBV15	TRBJ1-1	-	CATSRPTGKNTEAFF	TGTGCCACCAGCAGACCCACGGGGAAGAACACTGAAGCTTTCTTT
-	TRBV18	TRBJ2-7	-	CASSPSPEGANEQYF	TGTGCCAGCTCACCAAGCCCAGAGGGAGCCAACGAGCAGTACTTC
once	TRBV6-1	TRBJ1-6	-	CASSAGSSYNSPLHF	TGTGCCAGCAGTGCGGGGAGCTCCTATAATTCACCCCTCCACTTT
-	TRBV19	TRBJ2-5	-	CASSIFGPETQYF	TGTGCCAGTAGTATTTTCGGCCCAGAGACCCAGTACTTC
-	TRBV7-2	TRBJ1-5	TRBD1	CASSLRQGRPNQPQHF	TGTGCCAGCAGCCTCAGACAGGGGAGGCCCAATCAGCCCCAGCATTTT
medium-sized	TRBV11-2	TRBJ1-2	-	CASSLSTGSFSIYTF	TGTGCCAGCAGCTTATCCACAGGGTCTTTTTCCATCTACACCTTC
-	TRBV5-1	TRBJ1-1	TRBD1	CASSRDRGEAFF	TGCGCCAGCAGCCGGGACAGGGGTGAAGCTTTCTTT
-	TRBV15	TRBJ1-2	TRBD1	CATSRFGDRDNYGYTF	TGTGCCACCAGCAGATTCGGGGACAGAGATAACTATGGCTACACCTTC
-	TRBV28	TRBJ2-5	TRBD1	CASSKTGSRETQYF	TGTGCCAGCAGTAAGACAGGGTCGCGGGAGACCCAGTACTTC
-	TRBV28	TRBJ2-3	TRBD2	CASSLLGGTQYF	TGTGCCAGCAGTTTACTGGGGGGGACGCAGTATTTT
-	TRBV19	TRBJ2-5	-	CASSIAGWETQYF	TGTGCCAGTAGTATTGCAGGGTGGGAGACCCAGTACTTC
once	TRBV5-1	TRBJ2-2	-	CASSLGNRVTGELFF	TGCGCCAGCAGCTTGGGGAACAGGGTCACCGGGGAGCTGTTTTTT
once	TRBV11-2	TRBJ2-2	-	CASSPRARTDTGELFF	TGTGCCAGCAGCCCCCGTGCACGGACAGACACCGGGGAGCTGTTTTTT
-	TRBV7-3	TRBJ2-3	-	CASSNTDTQYF	TGTGCCAGCAGCAACACAGATACGCAGTATTTT
-	TRBV6-5	TRBJ1-1	TRBD1	CASSSPRDRVTEAFF	TGTGCCAGCAGTTCCCCGCGGGACAGGGTCACTGAAGCTTTCTTT
-	TRBV6-6	TRBJ2-7	-	CASSYSQDEQYF	TGTGCCAGCAGTTACTCGCAGGACGAGCAGTACTTC
-	TRBV5-6	TRBJ2-2	-	CASSFFGRNTGELFF	TGTGCCAGCAGCTTCTTCGGGAGGAACACCGGGGAGCTGTTTTTT
-	TRBV29-1	TRBJ2-3	TRBD2	CSVGTLAGSTDTQYF	TGCAGCGTCGGAACACTAGCGGGGAGCACAGATACGCAGTATTTT
-	TRBV9	TRBJ1-3	-	CASSASLGNTIYF	TGTGCCAGCAGCGCGAGCCTTGGAAACACCATATATTTT
-	TRBV6-5	TRBJ2-2	TRBD1	CASRGTGPNTGELFF	TGTGCCAGCAGAGGGACAGGGCCGAACACCGGGGAGCTGTTTTTT
-	TRBV6-5	TRBJ2-7	-	CASSYSSYNSYEQYF	TGTGCCAGCAGTTACTCGTCCTATAACTCCTACGAGCAGTACTTC
-	TRBV2	TRBJ2-7	-	CASSVFLRGEQYF	TGTGCCAGCAGTGTGTTCCTCAGGGGCGAGCAGTACTTC
-	TRBV15	TRBJ1-2	-	CATSRDLWGDGYTF	TGTGCCACCAGCAGAGATCTCTGGGGCGACGGCTACACCTTC
-	TRBV7-9	TRBJ2-7	-	CASSLDGSRQYF	TGTGCCAGCAGCTTAGATGGGTCACGGCAGTACTTC
-	TRBV2	TRBJ2-1	TRBD2	CASSWDYTVNNEQFF	TGTGCCAGCAGTTGGGACTATACAGTGAACAATGAGCAGTTCTTC
few	TRBV10-3	TRBJ1-4	TRBD1	CAIRGRQGANEKLFF	TGTGCCATCAGGGGGAGACAGGGGGCTAATGAAAAACTGTTTTTT
-	TRBV11-1	TRBJ2-3	TRBD2	CASRIAGGRTDTQYF	TGTGCCAGCAGAATAGCGGGAGGCCGCACAGATACGCAGTATTTT
-	TRBV18	TRBJ1-6	-	CASSPWEGTGNSPLHF	TGTGCCAGCTCACCATGGGAGGGTACCGGTAATTCACCCCTCCACTTT
-	TRBV7-9	TRBJ2-5	TRBD1	CASSEAQGASQETQYF	TGTGCCAGCAGCGAGGCTCAGGGGGCTTCCCAAGAGACCCAGTACTTC
-	TRBV5-6	TRBJ2-5	-	CASSLSQETQYF	TGTGCCAGCAGCTTAAGCCAAGAGACCCAGTACTTC
-	TRBV18	TRBJ1-2	-	CASSPDTGGYTF	TGTGCCAGCTCCCCGGACACGGGTGGCTACACCTTC
-	TRBV7-6	TRBJ1-2	-	CASSPGTSARGYTF	TGTGCCAGCAGCCCCGGGACATCCGCTCGAGGCTACACCTTC
-	TRBV11-1	TRBJ2-7	-	CASSLAGVGYEQYF	TGTGCCAGCAGCTTAGCGGGAGTAGGCTACGAGCAGTACTTC
-	TRBV11-2	TRBJ2-4	-	CASSTGLENIQYF	TGTGCCAGCAGCACGGGGTTAGAAAACATTCAGTACTTC
-	TRBV11-2	TRBJ1-6	-	CASSLGQGPGSYNSPLHF	TGTGCCAGCAGCTTAGGGCAGGGGCCAGGCTCCTATAATTCACCCCTCCACTTT
once	TRBV10-2	TRBJ2-1	-	CASSESMRRSYNEQFF	TGCGCCAGCAGTGAGTCGATGCGTCGGTCCTACAATGAGCAGTTCTTC
-	TRBV10-3	TRBJ2-2	TRBD1	CAISIDRAATGELFF	TGTGCCATCAGTATAGACAGGGCCGCCACCGGGGAGCTGTTTTTT